This T cell receptor beta chain comes out of a study of blood T cell repertoires in COVID-19. CDR3 length: 13 amino acids. V lost 2 bases, J lost 3 bases, and 7 bases lay in between. CDR1 is WNHNN, CDR2 SYGVQD, per germline (reference sequence). This table comes from immunoSEQ multiplex PCR, and its TCRdb copy is limited to in-frame clones, with some not included. The sample contains roughly 220,000 clones, around four fifths of which appear only once. The TCR originated in a man between 25 and 39 years old with active or convalescent COVID-19. Sequenced sample: peripheral blood. The J gene is TRBJ2-5, the V gene TRBV10-1; D gene ambiguous. Written as DNA, the CDR3 is TGCGCCAGCAGTGAGAACCAGAAAGAGACCCAGTACTTC. This sequence encodes CASSENQKETQYF.